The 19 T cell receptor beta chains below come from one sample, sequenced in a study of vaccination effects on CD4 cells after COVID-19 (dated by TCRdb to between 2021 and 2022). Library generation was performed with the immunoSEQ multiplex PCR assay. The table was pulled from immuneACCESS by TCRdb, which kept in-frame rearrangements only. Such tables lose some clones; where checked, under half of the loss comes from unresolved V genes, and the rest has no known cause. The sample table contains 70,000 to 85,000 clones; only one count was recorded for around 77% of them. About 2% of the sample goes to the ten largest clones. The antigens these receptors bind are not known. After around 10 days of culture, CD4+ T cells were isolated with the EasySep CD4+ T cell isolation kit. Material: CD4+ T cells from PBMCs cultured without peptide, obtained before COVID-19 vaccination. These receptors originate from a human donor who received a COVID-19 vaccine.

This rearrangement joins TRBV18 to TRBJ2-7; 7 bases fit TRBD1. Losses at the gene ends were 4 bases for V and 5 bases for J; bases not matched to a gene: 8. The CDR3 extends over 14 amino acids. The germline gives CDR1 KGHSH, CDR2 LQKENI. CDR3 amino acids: CASSRDRDENEQYV. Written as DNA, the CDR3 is TGTGCCAGCTCACGTGACAGGGACGAAAACGAGCAGTACGTC.

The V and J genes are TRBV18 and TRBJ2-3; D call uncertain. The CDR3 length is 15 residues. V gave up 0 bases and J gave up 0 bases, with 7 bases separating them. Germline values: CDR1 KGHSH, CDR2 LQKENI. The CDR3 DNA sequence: TGTGCCAGCTCACCACCGGGTTTTAGCACAGATACGCAGTATTTT. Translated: CASSPPGFSTDTQYF.

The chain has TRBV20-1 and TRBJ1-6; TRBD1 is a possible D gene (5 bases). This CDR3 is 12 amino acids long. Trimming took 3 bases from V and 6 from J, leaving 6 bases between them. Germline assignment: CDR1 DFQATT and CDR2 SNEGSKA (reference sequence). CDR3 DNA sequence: TGCAGTGCTAGTGACAGTAATTCACCCCTCCACTTT. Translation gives CSASDSNSPLHF.

The CDR3 nucleotides are TGTGCCACCAGCAGAGATCCCTTCCGAGAGGAAGCTTTCTTT. This sequence encodes CATSRDPFREEAFF. V usage is TRBV15 and J usage is TRBJ1-1; no firm D call. The germline CDR1 and CDR2 sequences are LNHNV and YYDKDF (reference sequence). The V and J ends lost 0 bases and 8 bases respectively, with 13 bases between them. CDR3 length equals 14 residues.

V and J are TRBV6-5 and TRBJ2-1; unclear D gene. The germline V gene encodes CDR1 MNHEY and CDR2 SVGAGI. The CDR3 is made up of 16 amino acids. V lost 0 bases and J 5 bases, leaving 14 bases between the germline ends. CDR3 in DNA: TGTGCCAGCAGTTACTCTCGCGCTATATCCGACAATGAGCAGTTCTTC. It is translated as CASSYSRAISDNEQFF.

The CDR3 DNA is TGCGCCAGCAGCCAAGATATAACCAAGAACACCGGGGAGCTGTTTTTT. Residues: CASSQDITKNTGELFF. The chain couples TRBV4-1 to TRBJ2-2, with unresolved D. The CDR3 has 16 residues. The V and J ends lost 0 bases and 1 base respectively, with 9 bases between them. The germline CDR1 and CDR2 sequences are MGHRA and YSYEKL.

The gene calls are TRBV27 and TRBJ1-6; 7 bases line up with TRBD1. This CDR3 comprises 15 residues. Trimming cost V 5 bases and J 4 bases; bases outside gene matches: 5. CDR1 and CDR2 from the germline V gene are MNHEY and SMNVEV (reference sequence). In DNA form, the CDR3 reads TGTGCCAGCAGTCCTTTGGGACAGTATAATTCACCCCTCCACTTT. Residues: CASSPLGQYNSPLHF.

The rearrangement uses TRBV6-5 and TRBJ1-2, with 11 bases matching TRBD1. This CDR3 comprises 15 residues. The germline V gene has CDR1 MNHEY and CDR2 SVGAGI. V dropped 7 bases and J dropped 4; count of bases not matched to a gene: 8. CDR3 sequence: CASNLGQGASYGYTF. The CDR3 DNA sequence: TGTGCCAGCAACCTAGGACAGGGGGCGAGCTATGGCTACACCTTC.

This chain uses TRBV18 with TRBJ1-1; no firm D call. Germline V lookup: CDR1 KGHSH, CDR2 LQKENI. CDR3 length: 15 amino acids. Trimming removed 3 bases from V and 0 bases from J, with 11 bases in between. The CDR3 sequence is CASSPGRLLNTEAFF. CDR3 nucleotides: TGTGCCAGCTCACCCGGTAGGCTGCTGAACACTGAAGCTTTCTTT. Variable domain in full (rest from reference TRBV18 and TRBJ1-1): NAGVMQNPRHLVRRRGQEARLRCSPMKGHSHVYWYRQLPEEGLKFMVYLQKENIIDESGMPKERFSAEFPKEGPSILRIQQVVRGDSAAYFCASSPGRLLNTEAFFGQGTRLTVV.

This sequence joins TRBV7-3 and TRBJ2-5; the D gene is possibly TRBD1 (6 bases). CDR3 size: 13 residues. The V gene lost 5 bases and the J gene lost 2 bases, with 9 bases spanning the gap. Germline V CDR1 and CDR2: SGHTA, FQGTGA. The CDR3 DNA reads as TGTGCCAGCAGCCGGACAGTTCAAGAGACCCAGTACTTC. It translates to CASSRTVQETQYF.

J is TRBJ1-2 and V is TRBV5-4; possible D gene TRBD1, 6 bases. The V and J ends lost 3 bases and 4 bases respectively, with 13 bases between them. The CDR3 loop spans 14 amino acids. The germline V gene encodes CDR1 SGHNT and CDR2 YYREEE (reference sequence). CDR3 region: CASSSNRDGYGYTF. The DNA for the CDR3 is TGTGCCAGCAGCTCCAACAGGGACGGCTATGGCTACACCTTC.

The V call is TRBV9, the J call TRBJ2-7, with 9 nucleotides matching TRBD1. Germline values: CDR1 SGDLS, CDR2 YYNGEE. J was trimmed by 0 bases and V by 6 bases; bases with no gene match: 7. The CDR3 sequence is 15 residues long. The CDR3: CASTGQGPTSYEQYV. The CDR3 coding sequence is TGTGCCAGCACCGGACAGGGGCCAACCTCCTACGAGCAGTACGTC.

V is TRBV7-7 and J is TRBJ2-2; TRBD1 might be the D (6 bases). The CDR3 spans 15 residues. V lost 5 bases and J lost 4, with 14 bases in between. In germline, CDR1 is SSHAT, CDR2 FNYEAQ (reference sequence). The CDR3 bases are TGTGCCAGCAGCATTACCCCAGGGGCCACCGGGGAGCTGTTTTTT. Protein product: CASSITPGATGELFF.

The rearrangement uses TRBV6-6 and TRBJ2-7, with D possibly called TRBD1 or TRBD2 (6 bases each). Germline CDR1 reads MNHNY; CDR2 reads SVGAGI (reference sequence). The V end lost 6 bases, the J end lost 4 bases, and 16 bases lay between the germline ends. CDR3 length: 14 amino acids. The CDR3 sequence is CASSPEGGGYEQYV. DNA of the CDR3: TGTGCCAGCAGCCCCGAGGGGGGCGGTTACGAGCAGTACGTC.

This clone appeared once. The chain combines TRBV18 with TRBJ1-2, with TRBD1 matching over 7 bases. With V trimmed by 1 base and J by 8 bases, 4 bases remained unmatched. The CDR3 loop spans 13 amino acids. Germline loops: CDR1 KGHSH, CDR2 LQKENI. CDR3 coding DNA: TGTGCCAGCTCACCACAGGGGGCGCGGGGCTACACCTTC. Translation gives CASSPQGARGYTF.

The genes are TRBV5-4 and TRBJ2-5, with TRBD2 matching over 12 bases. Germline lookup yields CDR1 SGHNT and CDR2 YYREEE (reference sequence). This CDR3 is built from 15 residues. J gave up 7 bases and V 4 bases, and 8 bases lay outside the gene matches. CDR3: CASSDGPGLAGTQYF. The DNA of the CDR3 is TGTGCCAGCAGCGACGGACCGGGACTAGCGGGGACCCAGTACTTC.

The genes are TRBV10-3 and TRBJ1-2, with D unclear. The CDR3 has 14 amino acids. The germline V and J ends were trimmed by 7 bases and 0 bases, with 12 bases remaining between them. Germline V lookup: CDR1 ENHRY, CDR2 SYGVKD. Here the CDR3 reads CAITPGLANYGYTF. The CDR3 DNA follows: TGTGCCATCACCCCTGGGTTGGCTAACTATGGCTACACCTTC.

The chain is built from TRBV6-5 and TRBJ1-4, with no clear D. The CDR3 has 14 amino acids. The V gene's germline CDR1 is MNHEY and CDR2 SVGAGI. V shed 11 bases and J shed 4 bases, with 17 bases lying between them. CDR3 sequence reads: CAAKGGRDNEKLFF. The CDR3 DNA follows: TGTGCCGCTAAAGGAGGGCGGGATAATGAAAAACTGTTTTTT.

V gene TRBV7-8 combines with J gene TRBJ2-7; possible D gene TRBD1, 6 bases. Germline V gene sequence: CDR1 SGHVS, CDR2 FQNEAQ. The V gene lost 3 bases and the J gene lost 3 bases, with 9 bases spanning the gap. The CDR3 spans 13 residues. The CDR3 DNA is TGTGCCAGCAGCTTCAGGGGTGACTACGAGCAGTACGTC. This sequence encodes CASSFRGDYEQYV.